The 8 T cell receptor beta chains listed next were all sequenced from one sample in a study of blood T cell repertoires in COVID-19 (dated by TCRdb to 2019 to 2021). Library creation used the immunoSEQ multiplex PCR assay. TCRdb took this table from immuneACCESS and kept in-frame rearrangements with V and J called. Such tables lack part of the clones; where checked against another copy, unresolved V genes explain under half of the gap, and the rest is unexplained. Within this sample are about 160,000 clones, with 85% of them counted one time only. The ten top clones hold about 5.8% of the sample. Sequencing was done on a sample of peripheral blood. Receptors originate from a woman aged 50 to 60 with COVID-19, enrolled during active disease.

This clone was recorded only once. The chain uses TRBV9 and TRBJ2-1; 7 nucleotides line up with TRBD1. V gave up 0 bases and J gave up 7 bases; unmatched junction bases: 10. The germline V gene has CDR1 SGDLS and CDR2 YYNGEE. This CDR3 is 16 amino acids long. The CDR3 here is CASSVGQGERWNEQFF. The CDR3 DNA reads TGTGCCAGCAGCGTAGGTCAGGGGGAAAGGTGGAATGAGCAGTTCTTC.

The chain recombines TRBV4-1 with TRBJ2-2; D uncertain. V dropped 0 bases and J dropped 0 bases, with 5 bases sitting between them. Germline V lookup: CDR1 MGHRA, CDR2 YSYEKL. The CDR3 is made up of 15 amino acids. CDR3 sequence: CASSQDAANTGELFF. In nucleotides, the CDR3 is TGCGCCAGCAGCCAAGATGCAGCGAACACCGGGGAGCTGTTTTTT.

The chain uses TRBV2 and TRBJ1-1, with 7 positions matching TRBD1. Trimming at V came to 5 bases and at J to 4 bases, leaving 7 bases not matched to a gene. This CDR3 is built from 14 residues. CDR1 and CDR2 (germline): SNHLY, FYNNEI. The CDR3, as DNA: TGTGCCAGCAGTTACAGGGGTAGGACCACTGAAGCTTTCTTT. This translates into CASSYRGRTTEAFF.

J is TRBJ1-2 and V is TRBV27, with 10 nucleotides matching TRBD1. Germline lookup yields CDR1 MNHEY and CDR2 SMNVEV (reference sequence). The CDR3 is 15 amino acids. V dropped 4 bases and J dropped 2; count of bases not matched to a gene: 4. The CDR3 is CASSSPTGGNYGYTF. CDR3 coding DNA: TGTGCCAGCAGTTCCCCGACAGGGGGCAACTATGGCTACACCTTC.

V is TRBV10-2 and J is TRBJ2-7, with 9 bases lining up with TRBD2. With 5 bases clipped from V and 4 bases from J, the junction kept 3 bases outside the gene matches. The germline gives CDR1 WSHSY, CDR2 SAAADI. This CDR3 spans 13 amino acids. The CDR3 sequence is CASSIAGEYEQYF. The CDR3 nucleotides are TGCGCCAGCAGTATAGCGGGGGAATACGAGCAGTACTTC.

The chain recombines TRBV15 with TRBJ2-5; TRBD2 matches at 10 bases. There are 17 residues in the CDR3. Germline V gives CDR1 LNHNV, CDR2 YYDKDF (reference sequence). J was trimmed by 5 bases and V by 0 bases; bases with no gene match: 9. DNA for the CDR3: TGTGCCACCAGCAGAGATGGAGTAACTAGCGGGGTCGAGACCCAGTACTTC. The encoded protein is CATSRDGVTSGVETQYF. Filled out from reference TRBV15 and TRBJ2-5, the complete variable domain reads DAMVIQNPRYQVTQFGKPVTLSCSQTLNHNVMYWYQQKSSQAPKLLFHYYDKDFNNEADTPDNFQSRRPNTSFCFLDIRSPGLGDTAMYLCATSRDGVTSGVETQYFGPGTRLLVL.

The chain employs TRBV11-1 and TRBJ1-1; 7 bases match TRBD1. Germline CDR1 is SGHAT and CDR2 is FQDESV (reference sequence). V was clipped by 4 bases and J by 7 bases; unmatched bases: 9. The CDR3 extends over 14 amino acids. The CDR3 protein is CASSWRGPGIEAFF. In DNA, the CDR3 is TGTGCCAGCAGCTGGAGGGGGCCCGGGATTGAAGCTTTCTTT.

Concerning this clone itself: This CDR3 is also generated by other DNA sequences in the sample. The CDR3 nucleotides read TGCGCCAGCAGCTTGGGTACGGGGTTTACCTACGAGCAGTACTTC. Amino acids: CASSLGTGFTYEQYF. The genes are TRBV5-1 and TRBJ2-7, with D perhaps TRBD2 (5 bases). Germline assignment: CDR1 SGHRS and CDR2 YFSETQ. V lost 0 bases, J lost 2 bases, and 12 bases lay in between. There are 15 residues in the CDR3.